The 3 T cell receptor beta chains below come from one sample, sequenced in a study of T cells in Graves' hyperthyroidism and ophthalmopathy. The source material, RNA transcripts, was used to amplify TCR beta CDR3 regions. The HTBI primer set drove a first-round RT-PCR of the TCR CDR3. TCRdb re-called the multiplex PCR reads with MiXCR, one entry per CDR3 protein. The repertoire includes about 320,000 distinct CDR3 sequences, approximately 15% of them detected once, and around a third sits in the top ten. Source material: blood. These receptor sequences come from a man aged 25-45 years with Graves' hyperthyroidism.

Worth noting for this clonotype: A single base separates this from a much larger clone, so it may be a read error. The rearrangement uses TRBV3-1 and TRBJ2-7; D is unclear. Germline V gene data show CDR1 as LGHDT and CDR2 as YNNKEL (reference sequence). CDR3 length equals 12 residues. The CDR3 loop is CASSLLGVEQCF. The CDR3 DNA reads TGTGCCAGCAGCCTGCTGGGTGTCGAGCAGTGCTTC.

This clonotype came up many times. V is TRBV27 and J is TRBJ2-3; tentatively, D is TRBD1 (6 bases). V lost 7 bases, J lost 2 bases, and 28 bases lay in between. CDR1 MNHEY and CDR2 SMNVEV come from the germline V gene (reference sequence). This CDR3 is built from 19 residues. CDR3 nucleotide sequence: TGTGCCAGCATCTCCCGGGGATGGTTTACGGGACACAACACAGATACGCAGTATTTT. Amino acids: CASISRGWFTGHNTDTQYF.

This clonotype was detected ten times or more. The rearrangement links TRBV5-1 to TRBJ2-7; the D gene is possibly TRBD2 (6 bases). The CDR3 is 15 amino acids. The V gene lost 2 bases and the J gene lost 6 bases, with 18 bases spanning the gap. Germline CDR1 is SGHRS and CDR2 is YFSETQ. Here the CDR3 DNA reads TGCGCCAGCAGCTTAGCTGAGATGCGGGGCCGCGAGCAGTACTTC. This encodes CASSLAEMRGREQYF.